This T cell receptor (beta chain) was retrieved from a study of graft-versus-host responses after intestinal transplantation. At the level of the study: All of the recipients had induction that used anti-thymocyte globulin, then tacrolimus and steroids for approximately 3 years.

In regard to this clone: What it binds is not known.

General study findings and limits: Some GvH clones appeared in ileal mucosa or blood before recipient bone marrow. The study found high graft-versus-host to host-versus-graft clonal ratios in allografts of patients with graft-donor T cell macrochimerism. With peak circulating GvH clone levels came an association with early post-transplant HvG declines.

TCRdb's table, derived via immunoSEQ multiplex PCR, lists solely in-frame clones and lacks some. Found here are some 96,000 clones, roughly 90% of them singletons; the top ten hold 0.9% to 1%. From germline, CDR1 is SGHAT and CDR2 FQDESV (reference sequence). V shed 4 bases and J 4 bases; nucleotides not matched to a gene: 3. The CDR3 is 16 residues long. The material was unstimulated CD4+ T cells sorted from spleen or lymph node cells, obtained before transplant. The genes are TRBV11-1 and TRBJ2-4; 14 nucleotides match TRBD2. This receptor was identified in a human donor who was the organ donor for an intestinal transplant. The CDR3 coding sequence is TGTGCCAGCAGCTCGGGACTAGCGGGGGCAAAAAACATTCAGTACTTC. Translating it yields CASSSGLAGAKNIQYF.